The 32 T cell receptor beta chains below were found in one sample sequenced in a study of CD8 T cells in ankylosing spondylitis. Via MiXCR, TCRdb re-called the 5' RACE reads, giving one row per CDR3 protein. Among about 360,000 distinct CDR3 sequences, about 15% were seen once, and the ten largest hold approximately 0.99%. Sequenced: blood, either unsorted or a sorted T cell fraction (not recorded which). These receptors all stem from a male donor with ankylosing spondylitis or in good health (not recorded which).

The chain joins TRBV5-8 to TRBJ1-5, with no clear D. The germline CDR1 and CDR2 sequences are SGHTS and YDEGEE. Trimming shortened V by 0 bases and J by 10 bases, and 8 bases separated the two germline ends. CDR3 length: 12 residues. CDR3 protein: CASSLAAPPQHF. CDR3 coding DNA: TGTGCCAGCAGCTTGGCGGCCCCTCCCCAGCATTTT.

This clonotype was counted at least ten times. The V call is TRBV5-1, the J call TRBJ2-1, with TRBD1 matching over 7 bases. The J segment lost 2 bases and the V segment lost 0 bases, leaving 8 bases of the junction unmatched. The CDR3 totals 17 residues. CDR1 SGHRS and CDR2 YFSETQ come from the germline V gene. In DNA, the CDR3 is TGCGCCAGCAGCTTGGGGCCCCCACAGGGGACCTACAATGAGCAGTTCTTC. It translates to CASSLGPPQGTYNEQFF.

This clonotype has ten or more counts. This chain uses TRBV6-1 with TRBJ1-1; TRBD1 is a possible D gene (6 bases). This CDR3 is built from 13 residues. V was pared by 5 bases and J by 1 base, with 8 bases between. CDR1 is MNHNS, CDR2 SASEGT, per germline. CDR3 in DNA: TGTGCCAGCAGTAAAGGGGGGAACACTGAAGCTTTCTTT. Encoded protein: CASSKGGNTEAFF.

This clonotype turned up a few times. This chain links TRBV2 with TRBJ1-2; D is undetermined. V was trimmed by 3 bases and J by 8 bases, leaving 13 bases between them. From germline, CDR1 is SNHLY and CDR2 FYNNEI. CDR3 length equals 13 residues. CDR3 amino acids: CASSDIGHGGYTF. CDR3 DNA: TGTGCCAGCAGTGACATCGGGCACGGAGGCTACACCTTC.

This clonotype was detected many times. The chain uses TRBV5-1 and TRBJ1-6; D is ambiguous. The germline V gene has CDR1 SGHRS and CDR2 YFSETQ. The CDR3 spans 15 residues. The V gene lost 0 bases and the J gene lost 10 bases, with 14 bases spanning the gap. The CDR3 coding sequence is TGCGCCAGCAGCTTGGAGGGATTCGCGGAGTCACCCCTCCACTTT. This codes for CASSLEGFAESPLHF.

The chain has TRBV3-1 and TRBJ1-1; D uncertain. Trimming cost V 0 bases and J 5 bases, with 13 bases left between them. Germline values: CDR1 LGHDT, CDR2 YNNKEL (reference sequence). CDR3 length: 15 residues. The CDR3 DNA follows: TGTGCCAGCAGCCAAGATTGGCGGGGAAGAACTGAAGCTTTCTTT. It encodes CASSQDWRGRTEAFF.

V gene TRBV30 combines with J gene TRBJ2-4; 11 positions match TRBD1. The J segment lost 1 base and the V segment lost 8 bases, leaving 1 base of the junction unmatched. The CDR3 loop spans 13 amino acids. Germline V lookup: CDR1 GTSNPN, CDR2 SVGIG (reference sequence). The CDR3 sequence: CAGTGGAKNIQYF. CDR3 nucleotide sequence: TGTGCCGGGACAGGGGGGGCCAAAAACATTCAGTACTTC.

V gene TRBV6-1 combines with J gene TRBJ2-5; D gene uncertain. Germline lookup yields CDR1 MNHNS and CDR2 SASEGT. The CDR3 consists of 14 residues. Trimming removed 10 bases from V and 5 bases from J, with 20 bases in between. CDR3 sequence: CATLVGILGETQYF. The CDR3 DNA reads TGTGCCACCCTGGTGGGAATTTTGGGGGAGACCCAGTACTTC.

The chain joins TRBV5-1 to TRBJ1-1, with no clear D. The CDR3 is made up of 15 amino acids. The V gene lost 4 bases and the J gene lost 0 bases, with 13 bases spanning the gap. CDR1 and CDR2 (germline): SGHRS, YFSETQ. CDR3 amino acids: CASSADGVMNTEAFF. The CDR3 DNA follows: TGCGCCAGCAGCGCTGACGGCGTCATGAACACTGAAGCTTTCTTT.

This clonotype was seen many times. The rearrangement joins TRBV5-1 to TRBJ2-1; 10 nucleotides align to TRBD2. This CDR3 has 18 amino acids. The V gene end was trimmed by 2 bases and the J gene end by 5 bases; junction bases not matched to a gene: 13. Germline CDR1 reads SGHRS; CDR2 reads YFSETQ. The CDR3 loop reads CASSFTGRASGRDNEQFF. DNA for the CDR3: TGCGCCAGCAGCTTTACAGGGAGAGCTAGCGGGAGAGACAATGAGCAGTTCTTC.

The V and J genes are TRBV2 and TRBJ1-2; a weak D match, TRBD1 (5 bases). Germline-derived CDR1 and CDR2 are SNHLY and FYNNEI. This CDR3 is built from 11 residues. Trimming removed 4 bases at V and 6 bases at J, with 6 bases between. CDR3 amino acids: CASSGGDGYTF. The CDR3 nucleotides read TGTGCCAGCAGTGGAGGGGATGGCTACACCTTC.

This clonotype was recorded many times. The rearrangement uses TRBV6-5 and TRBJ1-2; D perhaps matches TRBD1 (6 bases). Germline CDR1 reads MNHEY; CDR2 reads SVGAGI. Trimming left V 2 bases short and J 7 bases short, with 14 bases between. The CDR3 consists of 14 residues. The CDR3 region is CASSYPGGRGGYTF. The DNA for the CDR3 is TGTGCCAGCAGTTACCCGGGGGGCCGAGGTGGCTACACCTTC.

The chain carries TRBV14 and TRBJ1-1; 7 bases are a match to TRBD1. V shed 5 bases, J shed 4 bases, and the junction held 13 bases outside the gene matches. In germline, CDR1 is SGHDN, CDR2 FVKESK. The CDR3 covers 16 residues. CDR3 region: CASSTQRSGGFTEAFF. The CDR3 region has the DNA TGTGCCAGCAGCACACAACGTTCAGGGGGGTTCACTGAAGCTTTCTTT.

This CDR3 is CASRVRTNGYTF. CDR3 sequence (DNA): TGTGCCAGTAGGGTCAGGACGAATGGCTACACCTTC. The chain uses TRBV19 and TRBJ1-2; D not certain. CDR3 length equals 12 residues. Germline lookup yields CDR1 LNHDA and CDR2 SQIVND (reference sequence). Between the trimmed V and J ends, which lost 6 bases and 6 bases, there was a span of 11 bases.

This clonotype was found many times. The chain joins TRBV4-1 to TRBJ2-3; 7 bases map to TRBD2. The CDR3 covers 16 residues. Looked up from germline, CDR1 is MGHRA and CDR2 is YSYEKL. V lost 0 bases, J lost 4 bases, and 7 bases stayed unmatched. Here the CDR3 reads CASSQENSGNADTQYF. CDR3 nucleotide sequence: TGCGCCAGCAGCCAAGAGAACAGCGGGAACGCAGATACGCAGTATTTT.

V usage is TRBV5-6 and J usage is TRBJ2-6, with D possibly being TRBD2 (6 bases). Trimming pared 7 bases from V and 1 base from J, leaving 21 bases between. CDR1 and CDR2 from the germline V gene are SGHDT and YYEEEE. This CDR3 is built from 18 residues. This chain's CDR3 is CASSPHWRGDSGANVLTF. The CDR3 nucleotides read TGTGCCAGCTCCCCACACTGGAGGGGAGATTCTGGGGCCAACGTCCTGACTTTC.

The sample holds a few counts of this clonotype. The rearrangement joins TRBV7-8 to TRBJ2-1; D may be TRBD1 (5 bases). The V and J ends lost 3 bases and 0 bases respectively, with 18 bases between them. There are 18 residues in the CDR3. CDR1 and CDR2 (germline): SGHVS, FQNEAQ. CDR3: CASSFIPDSSPSYNEQFF. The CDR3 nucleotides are TGTGCCAGCAGCTTCATCCCTGACAGCTCTCCCTCCTACAATGAGCAGTTCTTC.

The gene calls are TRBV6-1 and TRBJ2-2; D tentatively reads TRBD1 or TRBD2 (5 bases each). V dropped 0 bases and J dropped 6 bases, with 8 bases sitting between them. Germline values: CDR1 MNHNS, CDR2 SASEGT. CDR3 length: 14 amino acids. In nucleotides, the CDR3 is TGTGCCAGCAGTGAAGCGAGAGGGGCCGGGGAGCTGTTTTTT. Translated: CASSEARGAGELFF.

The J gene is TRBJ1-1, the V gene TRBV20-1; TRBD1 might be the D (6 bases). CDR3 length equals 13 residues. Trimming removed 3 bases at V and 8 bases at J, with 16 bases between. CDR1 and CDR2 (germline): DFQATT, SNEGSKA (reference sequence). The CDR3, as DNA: TGCAGTGCTAGGAGGGGAAGGGACATAGAAGCTTTCTTT. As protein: CSARRGRDIEAFF.

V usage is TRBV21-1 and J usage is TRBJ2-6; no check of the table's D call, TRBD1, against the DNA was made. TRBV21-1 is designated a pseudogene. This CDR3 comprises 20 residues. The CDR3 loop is CASSPSRGLEELSGANVLTF. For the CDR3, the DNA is TGTGCCAGCAGTCCGAGCAGGGGGCTGGAGGAGCTCTCTGGGGCCAACGTCCTGACTTTC.

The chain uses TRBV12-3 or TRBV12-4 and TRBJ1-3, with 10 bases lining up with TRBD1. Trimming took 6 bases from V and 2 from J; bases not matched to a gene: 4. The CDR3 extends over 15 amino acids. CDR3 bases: TGTGCCAGCAGACCCGGGACAGGGGCTGGAAACACCATATATTTT. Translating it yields CASRPGTGAGNTIYF.

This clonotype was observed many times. DNA of the CDR3: TGCGCCAGCAGCTTTTCCCCCGGGGTAGGGGATAGCTATGGCTACACCTTC. Protein product: CASSFSPGVGDSYGYTF. The genes are TRBV4-1 and TRBJ1-2, with a weak D call TRBD1 (5 bases). The length of the CDR3 is 17 residues. Germline CDR1 is MGHRA and CDR2 is YSYEKL. V dropped 5 bases and J dropped 4 bases, with 23 bases sitting between them.

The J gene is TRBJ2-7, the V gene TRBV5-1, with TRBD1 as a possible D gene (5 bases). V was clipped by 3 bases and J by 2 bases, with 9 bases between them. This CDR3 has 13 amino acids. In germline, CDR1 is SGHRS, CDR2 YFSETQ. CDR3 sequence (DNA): TGCGCCAGCAGCTCAACAGGCACCTACGAGCAGTACTTC. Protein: CASSSTGTYEQYF. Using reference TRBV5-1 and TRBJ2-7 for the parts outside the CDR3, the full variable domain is KAGVTQTPRYLIKTRGQQVTLSCSPISGHRSVSWYQQTPGQGLQFLFEYFSETQRNKGNFPGRFSGRQFSNSRSEMNVSTLELGDSALYLCASSSTGTYEQYFGPGTRLTVT.

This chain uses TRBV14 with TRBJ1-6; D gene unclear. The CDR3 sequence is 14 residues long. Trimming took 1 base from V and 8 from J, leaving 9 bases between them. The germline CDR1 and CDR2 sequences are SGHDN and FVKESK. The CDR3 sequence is CASSQAPTDSPLHF. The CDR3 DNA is TGTGCCAGCAGCCAAGCGCCGACGGATTCACCCCTCCACTTT.

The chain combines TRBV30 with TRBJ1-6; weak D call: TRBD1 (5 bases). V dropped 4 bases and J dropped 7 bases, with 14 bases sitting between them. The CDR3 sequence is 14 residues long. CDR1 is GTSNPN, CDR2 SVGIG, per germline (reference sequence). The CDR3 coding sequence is TGTGCCTGGAATCCGGGACTGGGAAATTCACCCCTCCACTTT. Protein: CAWNPGLGNSPLHF.

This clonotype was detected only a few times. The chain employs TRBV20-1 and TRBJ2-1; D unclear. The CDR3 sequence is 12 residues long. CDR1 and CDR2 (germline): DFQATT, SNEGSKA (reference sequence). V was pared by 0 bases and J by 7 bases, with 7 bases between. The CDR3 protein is CSARDLWNEQFF. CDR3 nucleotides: TGCAGTGCTAGAGATCTGTGGAATGAGCAGTTCTTC.

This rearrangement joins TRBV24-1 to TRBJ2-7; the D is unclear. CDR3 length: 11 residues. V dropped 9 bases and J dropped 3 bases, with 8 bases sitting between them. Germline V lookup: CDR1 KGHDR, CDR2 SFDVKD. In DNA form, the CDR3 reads TGTGCCACCGCAGGATACTACGAGCAGTACTTC. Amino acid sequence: CATAGYYEQYF.

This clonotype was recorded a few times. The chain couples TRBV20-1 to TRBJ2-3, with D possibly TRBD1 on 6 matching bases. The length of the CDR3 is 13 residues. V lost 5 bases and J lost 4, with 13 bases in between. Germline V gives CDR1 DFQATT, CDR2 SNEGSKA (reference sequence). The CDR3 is CSAPRGGADTQYF. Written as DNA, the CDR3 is TGCAGTGCTCCCCGAGGGGGAGCAGATACGCAGTATTTT.

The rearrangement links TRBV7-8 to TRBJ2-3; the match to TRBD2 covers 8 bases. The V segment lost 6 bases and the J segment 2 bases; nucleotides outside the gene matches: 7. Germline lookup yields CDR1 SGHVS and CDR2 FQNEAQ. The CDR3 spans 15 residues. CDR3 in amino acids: CASRPERGITDTQYF. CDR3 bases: TGTGCCAGCAGGCCTGAGCGGGGGATCACAGATACGCAGTATTTT.

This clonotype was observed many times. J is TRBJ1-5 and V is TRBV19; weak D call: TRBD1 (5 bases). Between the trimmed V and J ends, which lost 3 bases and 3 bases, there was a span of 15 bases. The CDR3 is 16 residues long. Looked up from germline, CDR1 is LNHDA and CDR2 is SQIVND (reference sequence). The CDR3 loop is CASSITPRVSNQPQHF. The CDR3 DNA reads TGTGCCAGTAGTATTACGCCCAGGGTGTCCAATCAGCCCCAGCATTTT.

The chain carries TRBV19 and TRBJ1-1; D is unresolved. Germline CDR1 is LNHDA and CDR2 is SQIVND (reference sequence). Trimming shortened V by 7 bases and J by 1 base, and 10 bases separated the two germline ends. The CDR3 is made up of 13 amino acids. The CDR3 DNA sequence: TGTGCCAGTACCGGGAGGTGGAACACTGAAGCTTTCTTT. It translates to CASTGRWNTEAFF.

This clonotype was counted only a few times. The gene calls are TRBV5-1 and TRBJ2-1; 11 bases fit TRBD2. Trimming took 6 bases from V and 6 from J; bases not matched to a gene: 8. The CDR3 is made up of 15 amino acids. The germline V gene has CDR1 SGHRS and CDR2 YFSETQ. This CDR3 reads CASTSPGLAVNEQFF. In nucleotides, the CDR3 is TGCGCCAGCACTTCTCCGGGACTAGCGGTCAATGAGCAGTTCTTC.